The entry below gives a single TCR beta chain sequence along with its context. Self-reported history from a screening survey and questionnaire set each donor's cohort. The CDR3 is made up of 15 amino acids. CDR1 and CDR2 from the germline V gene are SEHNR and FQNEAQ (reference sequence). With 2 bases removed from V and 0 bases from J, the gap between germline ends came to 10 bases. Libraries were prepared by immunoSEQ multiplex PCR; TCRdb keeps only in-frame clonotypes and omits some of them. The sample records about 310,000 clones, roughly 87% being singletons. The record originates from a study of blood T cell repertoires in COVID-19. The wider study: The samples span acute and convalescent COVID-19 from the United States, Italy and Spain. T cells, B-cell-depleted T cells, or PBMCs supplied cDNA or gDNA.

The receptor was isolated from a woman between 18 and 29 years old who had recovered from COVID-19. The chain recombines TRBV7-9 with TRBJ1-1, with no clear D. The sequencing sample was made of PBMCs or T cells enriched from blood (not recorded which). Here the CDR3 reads CASSLYGHLNTEAFF. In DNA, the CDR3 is TGTGCCAGCAGCTTATATGGCCACCTGAACACTGAAGCTTTCTTT. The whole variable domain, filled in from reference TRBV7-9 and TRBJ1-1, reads DTGVSQNPRHKITKRGQNVTFRCDPISEHNRLYWYRQTLGQGPEFLTYFQNEAQLEKSRLLSDRFSAERPKGSFSTLEIQRTEQGDSAMYLCASSLYGHLNTEAFFGQGTRLTVV.